Below are 9 T cell receptor beta chains sequenced from a single sample in a study of cytomegalovirus exposure and HLA in healthy donors. This PCR relied on a set of 60 Vbeta primers and 13 Jbeta primers. Sequencing was performed with immunoSEQ multiplex PCR; in TCRdb, only in-frame clones are kept and a portion is missing. The sample records roughly 190,000 clones, around 87% being singletons. Sequenced: PBMCs. The receptors stem from a man aged 30 to 39 in good health and CMV-seronegative.

The chain couples TRBV7-9 to TRBJ1-4; 12 bases agree with TRBD1. The CDR3 runs 18 residues. Germline assignment: CDR1 SEHNR and CDR2 FQNEAQ (reference sequence). Trimming removed 0 bases from V and 3 bases from J; junction bases left unmatched: 5. CDR3 in amino acids: CASSLARGQGAANEKLFF. The CDR3 DNA follows: TGTGCCAGCAGCTTAGCTCGGGGACAGGGGGCGGCTAATGAAAAACTGTTTTTT.

The chain employs TRBV4-3 and TRBJ2-5, with unresolved D. Germline V gives CDR1 LGHNA, CDR2 YSLEER. The CDR3 loop spans 14 amino acids. V gave up 4 bases and J gave up 1 base, with 10 bases separating them. The CDR3 reads CASSRTHRQETQYF. DNA of the CDR3: TGCGCCAGCAGCCGTACTCATCGCCAAGAGACCCAGTACTTC.

The V and J genes are TRBV5-1 and TRBJ2-3; 7 nucleotides line up with TRBD2. The V gene's germline CDR1 is SGHRS and CDR2 YFSETQ. Germline trimming cut 0 bases from V and 1 base from J; bases unmatched to any gene: 2. The CDR3 is 15 residues long. Here the CDR3 DNA reads TGCGCCAGCAGCTTGGGGGCGGGGGGCACAGATACGCAGTATTTT. This codes for CASSLGAGGTDTQYF. The entire variable domain, with the rest obtained from reference TRBV5-1 and TRBJ2-3, is as follows: KAGVTQTPRYLIKTRGQQVTLSCSPISGHRSVSWYQQTPGQGLQFLFEYFSETQRNKGNFPGRFSGRQFSNSRSEMNVSTLELGDSALYLCASSLGAGGTDTQYFGPGTRLTVL.

J is TRBJ2-3 and V is TRBV4-3, with 10 bases lining up with TRBD1. This CDR3 spans 16 amino acids. In germline, CDR1 is LGHNA, CDR2 YSLEER. V lost 5 bases and J lost 3; bases outside the gene matches: 8. The CDR3 DNA sequence: TGCGCCAGCAGCTCCGGACAGGGGGGCAGTACAGATACGCAGTATTTT. Protein: CASSSGQGGSTDTQYF.

The chain is built from TRBV19 and TRBJ2-5; 9 bases agree with TRBD1. The closer fit of TRBJ2-7 to the DNA end suggests the J call may be wrong. The CDR3 totals 16 residues. Per the germline V gene, CDR1 is LNHDA and CDR2 is SQIVND (reference sequence). CDR3 in amino acids: CASSTRRGTGKYEQYF. The CDR3 bases are TGTGCCAGTAGTACCCGGCGGGGGACAGGGAAGTACGAGCAGTACTTC.

The rearrangement joins TRBV13 to TRBJ1-6; D remains ambiguous. The length of the CDR3 is 14 residues. V lost 1 base and J lost 5, with 6 bases in between. The germline CDR1 and CDR2 sequences are PRHDT and FYEKMQ (reference sequence). In DNA, the CDR3 is TGTGCCAGCAGCTTAGACCAGGATAATTCACCCCTCCACTTT. Translation gives CASSLDQDNSPLHF.

The chain uses TRBV7-6 and TRBJ2-7; TRBD2 aligns across 10 bases. Germline CDR1 reads SGHVS; CDR2 reads FNYEAQ. J was trimmed by 0 bases and V by 2 bases; bases with no gene match: 10. The CDR3 covers 18 residues. The chain's CDR3 is CASSLTTSGPPSSYEQYF. CDR3 DNA: TGTGCCAGCAGCTTAACGACTAGCGGGCCCCCGAGCTCCTACGAGCAGTACTTC.

The J gene is TRBJ2-1, the V gene TRBV19; tentative D call: TRBD2 (5 bases). Germline V lookup: CDR1 LNHDA, CDR2 SQIVND (reference sequence). This CDR3 is 13 amino acids long. Deletions cut 3 bases from V and 8 bases from J, with 11 bases between. CDR3 protein: CASSIEGSDEQFF. The CDR3 DNA follows: TGTGCCAGTAGTATCGAAGGGAGCGATGAGCAGTTCTTC.

The chain joins TRBV7-9 to TRBJ2-5; possible D gene TRBD1, 5 bases. Germline lookup yields CDR1 SEHNR and CDR2 FQNEAQ (reference sequence). The V and J ends lost 0 bases and 5 bases respectively, with 16 bases between them. The CDR3 is made up of 16 amino acids. The CDR3 loop is CASSLARTGNRETQYF. In DNA form, the CDR3 reads TGTGCCAGCAGCTTAGCGAGAACAGGAAATAGGGAGACCCAGTACTTC.